The sequence of this TCR beta chain was determined in a study of OX40 agonist ivuxolimab in advanced cancers. Study at large: An agonistic anti-OX40 (CD134) antibody, ivuxolimab, was used to treat the patients. Patients were dosed intravenously with ivuxolimab at 0.01 to 10 mg/kg every 2 weeks. Prior anti-PD-1, anti-PD-L1 or anti-CTLA-4 therapy did not bar entry, and about 40% had some.

With respect to this clone: Its antigen is as yet unknown.

Whole-study results and caveats: There was clonal expansion of CD4+ and CD8+ blood T cells by week 6 at 0.1 to 3.0 mg/kg.

Assay: immunoSEQ multiplex PCR; the TCRdb copy retains only in-frame clones and omits some. The table records roughly 66,000 clones, more than 75% of them present only once. This TCR came from an adult with an advanced solid tumor such as melanoma, head and neck, liver or kidney cancer. The sample in question was CD4+ or CD8+ T cells sorted from blood, obtained in a trial of the OX40 agonist ivuxolimab.

CDR3 coding DNA: TGTGCCATCAGTGACTCAAAGGGGCGTAGCAATCAGCCCCAGCATTTT. Translating gives CAISDSKGRSNQPQHF. The chain combines TRBV10-3 with TRBJ1-5; weak D call: TRBD1 (5 bases). CDR3 size: 16 residues. V was clipped by 3 bases and J by 0 bases, with 12 bases between them. CDR1 and CDR2 (germline): ENHRY, SYGVKD.